The clone carrying this TCR beta chain was seen ten or more times. These data are taken from a study of early T cells in non-severe SARS-CoV-2 infection. Whole-study context: Bulk RNA isolated from unsorted whole blood underwent sequencing; chains were not paired.

This CDR3 region has 12 residues. V lost 5 bases to trimming and J lost 4 bases, with 6 bases between them. In the library, individual cDNA molecules carried attached unique molecular identifiers. TCRdb called the 5' RACE reads again in MiXCR, with one record for every CDR3 protein. The repertoire has about 50,000 distinct CDR3 sequences, around 9.6% of them found once; the top ten carry roughly 4.8%. The source material was whole blood, sampled at baseline. This chain uses TRBV12-3 or TRBV12-4 with TRBJ1-5; D is uncertain. This clonotype was obtained from an adult who was a healthcare worker with PCR-confirmed SARS-CoV-2 infection or an uninfected control (not recorded which). The CDR3 sequence: CASSGLNQPQHF. The CDR3 coding sequence is TGTGCCAGCAGTGGATTGAATCAGCCCCAGCATTTT.